The 23 T cell receptor beta chains reported below all come from one sample, sequenced in a study of OX40 agonist ivuxolimab in advanced cancers. TCRdb keeps only in-frame clones here, not all; method: immunoSEQ multiplex PCR. Seen here are over 85,000 clones, approximately 87% observed once, and the top ten hold around 5.9%. Specimen: CD4+ or CD8+ T cells sorted from blood, collected in a trial of the OX40 agonist ivuxolimab. The source is an adult with an advanced solid tumor such as melanoma, head and neck, liver or kidney cancer.

This chain connects TRBV7-6 to TRBJ1-2, with D perhaps TRBD1 (6 bases). Trimming removed 0 bases from V and 5 bases from J, with 13 bases in between. Germline CDR1 is SGHVS and CDR2 is FNYEAQ. This CDR3 has 15 residues. The CDR3 nucleotides read TGTGCCAGCAGCTTAGCGAGGACAGCACCATATGGCTACACCTTC. Protein product: CASSLARTAPYGYTF.

The DNA of the CDR3 is TGTGCCAGCAGCTTCACCGGGACAGGGGCCAATCAGCCCCAGCATTTT. Protein product: CASSFTGTGANQPQHF. The rearrangement uses TRBV7-8 and TRBJ1-5; TRBD1 matches 10 bases. The J segment lost 3 bases and the V segment lost 3 bases, leaving 5 bases of the junction unmatched. Germline CDR1 is SGHVS and CDR2 is FQNEAQ. This CDR3 contains 16 residues.

This chain uses TRBV10-2 with TRBJ2-5, with D unresolved. CDR1 is WSHSY, CDR2 SAAADI, per germline. There are 12 residues in the CDR3. V was trimmed by 3 bases and J by 3 bases, leaving 5 bases between them. CDR3 sequence: CASSENKETQYF. As DNA, the CDR3 is TGCGCCAGCAGTGAAAACAAAGAGACCCAGTACTTC.

The chain carries TRBV4-1 and TRBJ2-4; D gene ambiguous. The CDR3 length is 16 residues. Germline V gene data show CDR1 as MGHRA and CDR2 as YSYEKL. The V and J ends lost 1 base and 0 bases respectively, with 10 bases between them. This CDR3 reads CASSQGVTLAKNIQYF. CDR3 nucleotide sequence: TGCGCCAGCAGCCAAGGAGTTACCCTAGCCAAAAACATTCAGTACTTC.

The chain is built from TRBV9 and TRBJ1-2; TRBD1 is a possible D gene (6 bases). The V end was cut by 7 bases, the J end by 6 bases, with 7 bases between. The CDR3 has 10 amino acids. The germline V gene encodes CDR1 SGDLS and CDR2 YYNGEE. The CDR3 coding sequence is TGTGCCAGCTCAGGGGATGGCTACACCTTC. Its protein product is CASSGDGYTF.

The chain couples TRBV6-5 to TRBJ1-2; TRBD1 might be the D (5 bases). Trimming removed 0 bases from V and 6 bases from J, with 8 bases in between. CDR3 length: 13 residues. Germline CDR1 and CDR2: MNHEY and SVGAGI. The CDR3: CASSYSQENGYTF. CDR3 nucleotides: TGTGCCAGCAGTTACTCACAGGAGAATGGCTACACCTTC.

The V call is TRBV7-2, the J call TRBJ2-4, with D unresolved. The V end lost 0 bases, the J end lost 6 bases, and 12 bases lay between the germline ends. Per germline, CDR1 SGHTA and CDR2 FQGNSA. CDR3 length: 15 amino acids. CDR3 protein: CASSLAVLLGNIQYF. The CDR3 bases are TGTGCCAGCAGCTTAGCCGTCCTTCTGGGAAACATTCAGTACTTC.

The chain couples TRBV6-1 to TRBJ2-5; 9 nucleotides match TRBD2. CDR3 length: 13 amino acids. Germline V gene data show CDR1 as MNHNS and CDR2 as SASEGT. The J segment lost 7 bases and the V segment lost 3 bases, leaving 3 bases of the junction unmatched. The CDR3 DNA reads TGTGCCAGCAGTGACAGCGGGGGGAGGACCCAGTACTTC. As protein: CASSDSGGRTQYF.

This chain joins TRBV5-1 and TRBJ2-3; 7 bases match TRBD1. Germline assignment: CDR1 SGHRS and CDR2 YFSETQ. Germline trimming cut 4 bases from V and 6 bases from J; bases unmatched to any gene: 14. The CDR3 runs to 16 residues. The chain's CDR3 is CASSDADRVGSDTQYF. DNA for the CDR3: TGCGCCAGCAGCGATGCTGACAGGGTGGGTAGCGATACGCAGTATTTT.

This chain joins TRBV6-5 and TRBJ2-1, with 10 bases fitting TRBD2. Germline values: CDR1 MNHEY, CDR2 SVGAGI. V lost 5 bases, J lost 9 bases, and 10 bases stayed unmatched. CDR3 size: 15 residues. Written as DNA, the CDR3 is TGTGCCAGCAGTCGACAACTAGCGGGAATGGGTGAGCAGTTCTTC. Translating gives CASSRQLAGMGEQFF.

This chain joins TRBV6-1 and TRBJ1-2; TRBD1 is a possible D gene (5 bases). The CDR3 loop spans 11 amino acids. Germline CDR1 reads MNHNS; CDR2 reads SASEGT. Here the CDR3 DNA reads TGTGCAGCCCGGGGGAGCTATGGCTACACCTTC. This encodes CAARGSYGYTF.

The rearrangement uses TRBV7-2 and TRBJ2-5, with 15 positions matching TRBD2. Germline CDR1 reads SGHTA; CDR2 reads FQGNSA. The CDR3 totals 16 residues. After removal of 4 bases from V and 7 bases from J, the junction contained 7 bases not matched to a gene. CDR3 sequence (DNA): TGTGCCAGCAGCTCCGGGACTAGCGGGGGGCAGGGGACCCAGTACTTC. It specifies CASSSGTSGGQGTQYF.

This rearrangement joins TRBV6-5 to TRBJ1-3; 7 bases are a match to TRBD1. J lost 4 bases, V lost 6 bases, and 9 bases had no gene match. The CDR3 runs 15 residues. Germline V gives CDR1 MNHEY, CDR2 SVGAGI. The CDR3 DNA reads TGTGCCAGCAGCCGCCGCAGGGGGATCGGAAACACCATATATTTT. This sequence encodes CASSRRRGIGNTIYF.

The chain has TRBV27 and TRBJ1-2; 7 nucleotides match TRBD1. The junction had 1 base not matched to a gene; V was cut back by 4 bases and J by 2 bases. Germline CDR1 and CDR2: MNHEY and SMNVEV (reference sequence). The CDR3 is made up of 13 amino acids. In DNA, the CDR3 is TGTGCCAGCAGTTCGGGACAGAACTATGGCTACACCTTC. It codes for CASSSGQNYGYTF.

The gene calls are TRBV10-3 and TRBJ2-1; D perhaps matches TRBD1 (6 bases). V lost 2 bases to trimming and J lost 11 bases, with 16 bases between them. The CDR3 sequence is 14 residues long. Germline lookup yields CDR1 ENHRY and CDR2 SYGVKD. Written as DNA, the CDR3 is TGTGCCATCAGTGAGGAGGGGGTTATGAGGAAGCAGTTCTTC. It yields the protein CAISEEGVMRKQFF.

V is TRBV30 and J is TRBJ1-1; no clear D. The CDR3 has 13 amino acids. Germline lookup yields CDR1 GTSNPN and CDR2 SVGIG (reference sequence). V lost 5 bases and J 1 base, leaving 11 bases between the germline ends. The CDR3 DNA follows: TGTGCCTGGGGCATAGGCGGGAACACTGAAGCTTTCTTT. This gives the protein CAWGIGGNTEAFF.

The rearrangement uses TRBV19 and TRBJ1-2, with D perhaps TRBD1 (6 bases). V shed 3 bases and J shed 4 bases, with 15 bases lying between them. Germline CDR1 reads LNHDA; CDR2 reads SQIVND (reference sequence). The CDR3 is 15 amino acids. The DNA for the CDR3 is TGTGCCAGTAGTATGGCGGGGGGCGAAGGCTATGGCTACACCTTC. Translated, it gives CASSMAGGEGYGYTF.

This clone was found once. The chain carries TRBV11-2 and TRBJ1-5; no clear D gene. The germline gives CDR1 SGHAT, CDR2 FQNNGV. The V end lost 4 bases, the J end lost 3 bases, and 4 bases lay between the germline ends. This CDR3 has 12 residues. The CDR3 nucleotides are TGTGCCAGCAGCTCCCCCAATCAGCCCCAGCATTTT. Its translation: CASSSPNQPQHF.

The genes are TRBV7-9 and TRBJ2-5, with D possibly matching TRBD1 (6 bases). This CDR3 region has 14 residues. Germline-derived CDR1 and CDR2 are SEHNR and FQNEAQ (reference sequence). Deletions cut 1 base from V and 2 bases from J, with 8 bases between. CDR3 amino acids: CASSLGTAQETQYF. The CDR3 nucleotides are TGTGCCAGCAGCTTAGGGACAGCGCAAGAGACCCAGTACTTC.

The chain links TRBV19 to TRBJ2-7; a weak D match, TRBD2 (5 bases). This CDR3 comprises 14 residues. Trimming took off 4 bases at V and 6 bases at J, with 16 bases between the two ends. Germline CDR1 and CDR2: LNHDA and SQIVND (reference sequence). The CDR3 loop is CASSSLGNPREQYF. CDR3 DNA: TGTGCCAGTAGTAGCCTCGGGAACCCCCGCGAGCAGTACTTC. Based on the CDR3 plus reference TRBV19 and TRBJ2-7, the full variable domain is DGGITQSPKYLFRKEGQNVTLSCEQNLNHDAMYWYRQDPGQGLRLIYYSQIVNDFQKGDIAEGYSVSREKKESFPLTVTSAQKNPTAFYLCASSSLGNPREQYFGPGTRLTVT.

The CDR3 DNA follows: TGTGCCGGCGGGACGACAGGGGGCCCCAATCAGCCCCAGCATTTT. Translation gives CAGGTTGGPNQPQHF. The chain employs TRBV2 and TRBJ1-5, with TRBD1 identical over 10 bases. CDR1 and CDR2 (germline): SNHLY, FYNNEI. This CDR3 spans 15 amino acids. With V trimmed by 11 bases and J by 3 bases, 10 bases remained unmatched.

The chain recombines TRBV29-1 with TRBJ2-1, with D unresolved. Trimming removed 4 bases from V and 1 base from J, with 14 bases in between. Germline V CDR1 and CDR2: SQVTM, ANQGSEA. The CDR3 covers 15 residues. CDR3 in DNA: TGCAGCGTTGGTAGTCCGGATAAGTCCTACAATGAGCAGTTCTTC. Its protein product is CSVGSPDKSYNEQFF.

The chain joins TRBV19 to TRBJ2-7; tentative D call: TRBD2 (5 bases). The CDR3 covers 14 residues. V was trimmed by 4 bases and J by 0 bases, leaving 10 bases between them. Germline lookup yields CDR1 LNHDA and CDR2 SQIVND (reference sequence). CDR3 sequence: CASSRRASSYEQYF. The CDR3 bases are TGTGCCAGTAGTAGGCGGGCTTCCTCCTACGAGCAGTACTTC. Full variable domain (rest looked up from reference TRBV19 and TRBJ2-7): DGGITQSPKYLFRKEGQNVTLSCEQNLNHDAMYWYRQDPGQGLRLIYYSQIVNDFQKGDIAEGYSVSREKKESFPLTVTSAQKNPTAFYLCASSRRASSYEQYFGPGTRLTVT.